Described below is a single TCR beta chain sequence and its context. Its antigen remains unidentified. Sorted-subset replicate PCRs used 200 ng DNA, about 30,000 T cell genomes. Measured with immunoSEQ multiplex PCR; TCRdb has only the in-frame clones, and not every one. Among roughly 1,500,000 clones listed, 98% were seen once. The data derive from a study of shared clonotypes between healthy human individuals. Overall study: Per donor, three plates held CD4 naive cells, three held CD4 memory, two held CD8 naive and one held CD8 memory. The study, taken as a whole, reports: Despite large depth, rarefaction showed incomplete sorted-subset sequencing.

The V end was cut by 4 bases, the J end by 2 bases, with 12 bases between. The CDR3 runs to 16 residues. Germline lookup yields CDR1 SGHTA and CDR2 FQGTGA. The source of this sequence is a man aged 25 to 45 in good health. This rearrangement joins TRBV7-3 to TRBJ2-6; a weak D match, TRBD1 (6 bases). Sequencing was performed on naive CD4+ T cells sorted from blood. Described subset: CD45RA+ positively selected. CDR3 loop: CASSSGRGAGANVLTF. The CDR3, as DNA: TGTGCCAGCAGCTCAGGCAGGGGAGCTGGGGCCAACGTCCTGACTTTC.